This T cell receptor beta chain derives from a study of blood T cell repertoires in COVID-19. In the study overall: Italy, Spain and the United States were the sources of the convalescent and acute COVID-19 samples.

The V end lost 1 base, the J end lost 3 bases, and 3 bases lay between the germline ends. The CDR3 runs to 13 residues. Repertoires were generated with immunoSEQ multiplex PCR, while TCRdb's copy carries only in-frame clones and drops some. The repertoire has 350,000 to 450,000 clones, 75% to 90% of them found once; the top ten carry 1% to 1.3%. Living in about two dozen US areas, the participants were between roughly 18 and 90 years of age. Participants' reported clinical history set cohort assignment. The receptor's source is a man aged 25 to 45 who had recovered from COVID-19. The sequenced sample was PBMCs or T cells enriched from blood (not recorded which). V is TRBV12-3 or TRBV12-4 and J is TRBJ2-2, with D unresolved. The CDR3 coding sequence is TGTGCCAGCAGTTTAGGGCACACCGGGGAGCTGTTTTTT. Translating gives CASSLGHTGELFF.